What follows are 20 T cell receptor beta chains derived from one specimen sequenced in a study of intratumoral heterogeneity in liver cancer. Each tumour sample represents a distinct, spatially separated region of the hepatocellular carcinoma nodule. Measured with immunoSEQ multiplex PCR; TCRdb has only the in-frame clones, and not every one. The top ten clones hold approximately 27% of a sample with roughly 3,600 clones, about 47% of them seen once. The sample in question was tumor tissue, obtained before any cancer treatment. These receptors came from an older man with hepatocellular carcinoma.

This clone is categorized as medium-sized. The genes are TRBV4-3 and TRBJ2-1, with 7 bases aligning to TRBD1. This CDR3 has 14 amino acids. The J segment lost 3 bases and the V segment lost 1 base, leaving 0 bases of the junction unmatched. The germline V gene encodes CDR1 LGHNA and CDR2 YSLEER. The CDR3, as DNA: TGCGCCAGCAGCCAAGCAGGGGGCTACAATGAGCAGTTCTTC. As protein: CASSQAGGYNEQFF.

Sample share makes this clone medium-sized. V and J are TRBV25-1 and TRBJ2-2; D unresolved. CDR1 is MGHDK and CDR2 is SYGVNS in the germline V gene. The CDR3 runs 15 residues. The germline V and J ends were trimmed by 3 bases and 0 bases, with 8 bases remaining between them. The CDR3 nucleotides read TGTGCCAGCAGTGATCACAACACGAACACCGGGGAGCTGTTTTTT. Protein sequence: CASSDHNTNTGELFF.

The V call is TRBV6-5, the J call TRBJ1-2; TRBD1 agrees at 8 bases. Unmatched junction bases numbered 13, after V lost 6 bases and J lost 7 bases. In germline, CDR1 is MNHEY, CDR2 SVGAGI. CDR3 length: 15 amino acids. The CDR3 here is CASSRAGGVGVGYTF. CDR3 coding DNA: TGTGCCAGCAGCCGCGCAGGGGGCGTGGGTGTTGGCTACACCTTC.

This clone was observed a handful of times. This rearrangement joins TRBV7-2 to TRBJ2-7; TRBD2 matches at 9 bases. There are 14 residues in the CDR3. The germline gives CDR1 SGHTA, CDR2 FQGNSA. The V and J ends lost 6 bases and 7 bases, in that order; junction bases with no gene match: 10. The CDR3, as DNA: TGTGCCAGCAGTAGTGGACTAGCGACCGGGGAGCAGTACTTC. Amino acids: CASSSGLATGEQYF.

By share, this clone counts as medium-sized (0.01 to 0.1%). The J gene is TRBJ1-1, the V gene TRBV2; D call uncertain. There are 13 residues in the CDR3. V was clipped by 6 bases and J by 1 base, with 9 bases between them. CDR1 and CDR2 from the germline V gene are SNHLY and FYNNEI. The CDR3 region is CASSPPGNTEAFF. The CDR3 DNA reads as TGTGCCAGCAGCCCCCCGGGGAACACTGAAGCTTTCTTT.

This clone was picked up one time. This CDR3 is CASSMGRGYGYTF. Here the CDR3 DNA reads TGTGCCAGTAGTATGGGCAGGGGTTATGGCTACACCTTC. The chain combines TRBV19 with TRBJ1-2; a possible D gene is TRBD1 (6 bases). CDR3 size: 13 residues. V lost 3 bases, J lost 5 bases, and 10 bases lay in between. The V gene's germline CDR1 is LNHDA and CDR2 SQIVND (reference sequence).

This clone counts as large. The chain has TRBV2 and TRBJ2-3; 10 bases agree with TRBD2. V trimming: 1 base; J trimming: 2 bases; junction bases outside the gene matches: 12. The V gene's germline CDR1 is SNHLY and CDR2 FYNNEI. This CDR3 is built from 19 residues. The CDR3 DNA follows: TGTGCCAGCAGTGAAGACCCCCTCTTAGCGGGGGGACTCACAGATACGCAGTATTTT. Translating it yields CASSEDPLLAGGLTDTQYF.

The chain is built from TRBV2 and TRBJ1-6; 11 bases map to TRBD1. V shed 7 bases, J shed 7 bases, and the junction held 6 bases outside the gene matches. The CDR3 is made up of 15 amino acids. Germline V CDR1 and CDR2: SNHLY, FYNNEI. CDR3 DNA: TGTGCCAGCAAGGACAGGGGGCTTCAGAATTCACCCCTCCACTTT. Encoded protein: CASKDRGLQNSPLHF.

In this sample, this clone turned up a few times. The rearrangement links TRBV15 to TRBJ2-1; 8 bases are shared with TRBD1. The CDR3 totals 18 residues. Losses at the gene ends were 1 base for V and 0 bases for J; bases not matched to a gene: 8. Germline assignment: CDR1 LNHNV and CDR2 YYDKDF (reference sequence). Here the CDR3 reads CATSRAANRGSSYNEQFF. Here the CDR3 DNA reads TGTGCCACCAGCAGAGCCGCAAACAGGGGGAGCTCCTACAATGAGCAGTTCTTC.

The CDR3 loop is CASSDPGQKNTGELFF. CDR3 sequence (DNA): TGTGCCAGCTCAGATCCGGGACAGAAGAACACCGGGGAGCTGTTTTTT. The chain is built from TRBV18 and TRBJ2-2, with TRBD1 matching 7 bases. Germline trimming cut 5 bases from V and 1 base from J; bases unmatched to any gene: 7. The germline CDR1 and CDR2 sequences are KGHSH and LQKENI. CDR3 length: 16 residues. Based on the CDR3 plus reference TRBV18 and TRBJ2-2, the full variable domain is NAGVMQNPRHLVRRRGQEARLRCSPMKGHSHVYWYRQLPEEGLKFMVYLQKENIIDESGMPKERFSAEFPKEGPSILRIQQVVRGDSAAYFCASSDPGQKNTGELFFGEGSRLTVL.

This chain uses TRBV28 with TRBJ1-3, with D unclear. The germline V gene encodes CDR1 MDHEN and CDR2 SYDVKM. The CDR3 runs to 16 residues. Deletions cut 1 base from V and 0 bases from J, with 10 bases between. The CDR3 nucleotides are TGTGCCAGCAGTTTATTACCCCCAAACTCTGGAAACACCATATATTTT. Translation: CASSLLPPNSGNTIYF.

This rearrangement joins TRBV7-2 to TRBJ1-6; 8 positions agree with TRBD1. The CDR3 has 17 amino acids. V shed 0 bases, J shed 10 bases, and the junction held 11 bases outside the gene matches. Per germline, CDR1 SGHTA and CDR2 FQGNSA. CDR3 nucleotides: TGTGCCAGCAGCTTAGCCGTGACAGGGGCCTTTGACTCACCCCTCCACTTT. It yields the protein CASSLAVTGAFDSPLHF.

The sample holds one count of this clone. The chain couples TRBV12-3 or TRBV12-4 to TRBJ2-1, with a weak D call TRBD2 (5 bases). V lost 2 bases, J lost 4 bases, and 6 bases lay in between. The CDR3 contains 13 residues. The CDR3 here is CASSLIAYNEQFF. The DNA of the CDR3 is TGTGCCAGCAGTTTAATAGCGTACAATGAGCAGTTCTTC.

The table lists this clone with a few counts. J is TRBJ2-3 and V is TRBV12-3 or TRBV12-4, with unresolved D. Trimming stripped 3 bases from V and 3 bases from J, with 7 bases between. This CDR3 is 13 amino acids long. In DNA form, the CDR3 reads TGTGCCAGCAGTTTCTTGACTACAGATACGCAGTATTTT. Translating gives CASSFLTTDTQYF.

Here the CDR3 DNA reads TGTGCCAGCAGCTTGCCGGGCGGGGGCAGGAATGAGCAGTTCTTC. Amino acid sequence: CASSLPGGGRNEQFF. The chain links TRBV5-8 to TRBJ2-1, with D perhaps TRBD2 (7 bases). Germline CDR1 is SGHTS and CDR2 is YDEGEE. The length of the CDR3 is 15 residues. V was pared by 1 base and J by 7 bases, with 15 bases between.

V and J are TRBV6-2 or TRBV6-3 and TRBJ2-1; TRBD2 aligns across 10 bases. This CDR3 has 19 amino acids. CDR1 and CDR2 (germline): MNHEY, SVGEGT. After removal of 0 bases from V and 0 bases from J, the junction contained 8 bases not matched to a gene. The DNA for the CDR3 is TGTGCCAGCAGTTACTCCCCTAGCGGGGGCCATAGCTCCTACAATGAGCAGTTCTTC. It encodes CASSYSPSGGHSSYNEQFF.

The chain recombines TRBV19 with TRBJ1-2, with TRBD1 identical over 8 bases. The trim removed 3 bases at V and 4 bases at J, leaving 4 bases unmatched. Germline CDR1 LNHDA, CDR2 SQIVND (reference sequence). The CDR3 runs 14 residues. The CDR3 loop reads CASSMVGQGYGYTF. CDR3 sequence (DNA): TGTGCCAGTAGTATGGTAGGACAGGGCTATGGCTACACCTTC.

The table lists this clone with a count of one. A much larger clone lies a single base off, so this may be a read error. The DNA for the CDR3 is TGTGCCAGCAGTTTATCAGGGACCTATGGCTACACCTTC. It codes for CASSLSGTYGYTF. The chain links TRBV27 to TRBJ1-2, with D possibly matching TRBD1 (5 bases). V lost 0 bases and J 4 bases, leaving 6 bases between the germline ends. Germline assignment: CDR1 MNHEY and CDR2 SMNVEV (reference sequence). The CDR3 totals 13 residues.

This clone was seen only a few times. The junction and the germline gene differ at one end; a read error may be behind it. CDR3 region: CASSYSSIKNYGYTF. Here the CDR3 DNA reads TGTGCCAGCAGCTACTCCTCGATAAAGAACTATGGCTACACCTTC. This chain links TRBV6-5 with TRBJ1-2; D gene uncertain. CDR3 length: 15 amino acids. CDR1 is MNHEY, CDR2 SVGAGI, per germline.

The rearrangement joins TRBV6-5 to TRBJ2-5; 8 bases are shared with TRBD1. The germline gives CDR1 MNHEY, CDR2 SVGAGI. The CDR3 sequence is 16 residues long. J lost 5 bases, V lost 4 bases, and 12 bases had no gene match. The CDR3 bases are TGTGCCAGCAGTTCGGCCTTGACAGGGGCGGGGGAGACCCAGTACTTC. Protein: CASSSALTGAGETQYF.